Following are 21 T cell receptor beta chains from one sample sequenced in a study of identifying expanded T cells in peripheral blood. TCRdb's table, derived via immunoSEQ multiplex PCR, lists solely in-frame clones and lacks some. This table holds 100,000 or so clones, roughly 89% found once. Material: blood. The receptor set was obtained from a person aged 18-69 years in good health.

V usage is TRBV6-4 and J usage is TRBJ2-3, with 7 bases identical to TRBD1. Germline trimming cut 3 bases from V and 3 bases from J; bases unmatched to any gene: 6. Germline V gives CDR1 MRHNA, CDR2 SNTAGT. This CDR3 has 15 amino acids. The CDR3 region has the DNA TGTGCCAGCAGTGAGGGTGAGGGGGCAACAGATACGCAGTATTTT. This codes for CASSEGEGATDTQYF.

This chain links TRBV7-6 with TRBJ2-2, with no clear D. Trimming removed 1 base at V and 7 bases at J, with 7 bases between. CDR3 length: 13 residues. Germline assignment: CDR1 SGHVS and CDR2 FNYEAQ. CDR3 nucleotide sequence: TGTGCCAGCAGCTTAGTTAGCTTCGGGGAGCTGTTTTTT. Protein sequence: CASSLVSFGELFF.

The CDR3 sequence: CAWSVQGGSNQPQHF. The CDR3 DNA reads TGTGCCTGGAGTGTACAGGGCGGTAGCAATCAGCCCCAGCATTTT. This chain links TRBV30 with TRBJ1-5; maybe TRBD1 (6 bases). In germline, CDR1 is GTSNPN, CDR2 SVGIG (reference sequence). The CDR3 length is 15 residues. Between the trimmed V and J ends, which lost 0 bases and 0 bases, there was a span of 9 bases.

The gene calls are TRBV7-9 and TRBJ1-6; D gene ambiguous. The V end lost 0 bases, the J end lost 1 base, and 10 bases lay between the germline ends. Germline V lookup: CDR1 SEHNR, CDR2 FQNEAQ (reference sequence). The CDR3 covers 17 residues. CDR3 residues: CASSLATLVSYNSPLHF. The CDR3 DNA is TGTGCCAGCAGCTTAGCCACACTGGTATCCTATAATTCACCCCTCCACTTT.

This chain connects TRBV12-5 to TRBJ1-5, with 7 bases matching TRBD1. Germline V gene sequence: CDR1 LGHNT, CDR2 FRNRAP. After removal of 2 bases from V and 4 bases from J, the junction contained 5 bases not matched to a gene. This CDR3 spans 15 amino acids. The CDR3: CASGLISGGNQPQHF. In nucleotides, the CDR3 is TGTGCTAGTGGTTTGATCTCAGGGGGAAATCAGCCCCAGCATTTT.

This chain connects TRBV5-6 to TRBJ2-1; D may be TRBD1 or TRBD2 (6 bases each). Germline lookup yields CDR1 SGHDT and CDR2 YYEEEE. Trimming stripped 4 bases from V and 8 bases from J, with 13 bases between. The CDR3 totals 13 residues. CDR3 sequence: CASSVGGIDEQFF. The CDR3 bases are TGTGCCAGCAGCGTAGGGGGGATCGATGAGCAGTTCTTC.

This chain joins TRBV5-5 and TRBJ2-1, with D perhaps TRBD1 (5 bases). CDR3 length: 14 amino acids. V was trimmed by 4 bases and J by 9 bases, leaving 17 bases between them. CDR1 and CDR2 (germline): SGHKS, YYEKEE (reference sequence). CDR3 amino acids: CASSLGAGRGEQFF. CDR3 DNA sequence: TGTGCCAGCAGCCTTGGGGCAGGGCGTGGTGAGCAGTTCTTC.

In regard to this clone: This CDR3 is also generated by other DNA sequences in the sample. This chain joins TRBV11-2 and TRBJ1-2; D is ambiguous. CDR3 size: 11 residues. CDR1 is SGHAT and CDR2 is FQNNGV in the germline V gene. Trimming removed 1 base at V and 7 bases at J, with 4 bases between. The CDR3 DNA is TGTGCCAGCAGCTTAGGGGGTGGCTACACCTTC. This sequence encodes CASSLGGGYTF.

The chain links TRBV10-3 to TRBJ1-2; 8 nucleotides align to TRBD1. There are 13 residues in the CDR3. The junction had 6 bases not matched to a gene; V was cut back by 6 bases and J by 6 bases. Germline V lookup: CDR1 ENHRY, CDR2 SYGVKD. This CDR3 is CAIRLGQVNGYTF. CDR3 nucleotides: TGTGCCATCAGGCTGGGACAGGTTAATGGCTACACCTTC.

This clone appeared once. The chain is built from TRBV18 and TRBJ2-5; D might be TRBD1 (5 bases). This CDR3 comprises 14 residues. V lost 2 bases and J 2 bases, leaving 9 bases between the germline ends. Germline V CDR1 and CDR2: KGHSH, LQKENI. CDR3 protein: CASSPGAVQETQYF. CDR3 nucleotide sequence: TGTGCCAGCTCACCAGGGGCGGTACAAGAGACCCAGTACTTC. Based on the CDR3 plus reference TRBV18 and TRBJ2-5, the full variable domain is NAGVMQNPRHLVRRRGQEARLRCSPMKGHSHVYWYRQLPEEGLKFMVYLQKENIIDESGMPKERFSAEFPKEGPSILRIQQVVRGDSAAYFCASSPGAVQETQYFGPGTRLLVL.

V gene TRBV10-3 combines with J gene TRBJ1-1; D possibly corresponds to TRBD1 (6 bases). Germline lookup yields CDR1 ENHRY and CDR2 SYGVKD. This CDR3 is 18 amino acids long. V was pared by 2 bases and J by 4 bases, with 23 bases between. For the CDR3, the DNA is TGTGCCATCAGTGAGGGGGGGGCTAAGTACTGGCAGGGCACTGAAGCTTTCTTT. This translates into CAISEGGAKYWQGTEAFF.

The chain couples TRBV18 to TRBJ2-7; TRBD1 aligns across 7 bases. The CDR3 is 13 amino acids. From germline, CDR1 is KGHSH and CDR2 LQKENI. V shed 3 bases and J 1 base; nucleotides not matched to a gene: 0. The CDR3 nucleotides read TGTGCCAGCTCACCGGGACAGTCCTACGAGCAGTACTTC. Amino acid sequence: CASSPGQSYEQYF.

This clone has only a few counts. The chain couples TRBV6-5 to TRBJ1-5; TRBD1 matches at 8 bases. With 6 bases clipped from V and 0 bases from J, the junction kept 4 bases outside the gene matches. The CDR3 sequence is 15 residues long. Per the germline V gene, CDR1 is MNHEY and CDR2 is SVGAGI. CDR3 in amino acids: CASRGTGYSNQPQHF. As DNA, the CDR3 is TGTGCCAGCAGGGGGACAGGCTATAGCAATCAGCCCCAGCATTTT.

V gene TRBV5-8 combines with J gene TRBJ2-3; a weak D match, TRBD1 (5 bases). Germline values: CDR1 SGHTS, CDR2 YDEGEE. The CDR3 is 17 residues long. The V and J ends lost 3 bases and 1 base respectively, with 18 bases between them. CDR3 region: CASSWGRASVGTDTQYF. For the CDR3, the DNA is TGTGCCAGCAGCTGGGGCCGAGCATCGGTTGGCACAGATACGCAGTATTTT.

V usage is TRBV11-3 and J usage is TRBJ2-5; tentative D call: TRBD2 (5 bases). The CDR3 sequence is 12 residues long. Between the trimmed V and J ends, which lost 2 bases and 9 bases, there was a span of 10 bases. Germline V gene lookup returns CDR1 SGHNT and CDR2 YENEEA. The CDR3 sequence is CASSLNGSPQYF. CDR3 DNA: TGTGCCAGCAGCTTAAATGGGAGCCCCCAGTACTTC. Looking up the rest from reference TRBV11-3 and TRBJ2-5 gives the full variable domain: EAGVVQSPRYKIIEKKQPVAFWCNPISGHNTLYWYLQNLGQGPELLIRYENEEAVDDSQLPKDRFSAERLKGVDSTLKIQPAELGDSAVYLCASSLNGSPQYFGPGTRLLVL.

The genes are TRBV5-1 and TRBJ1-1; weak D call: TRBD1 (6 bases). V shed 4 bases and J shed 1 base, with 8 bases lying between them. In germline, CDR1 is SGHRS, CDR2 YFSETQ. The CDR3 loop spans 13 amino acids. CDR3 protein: CASSRGQNTEAFF. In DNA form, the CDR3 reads TGCGCCAGCAGCAGGGGACAGAACACTGAAGCTTTCTTT. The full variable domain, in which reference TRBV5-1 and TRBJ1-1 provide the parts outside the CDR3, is KAGVTQTPRYLIKTRGQQVTLSCSPISGHRSVSWYQQTPGQGLQFLFEYFSETQRNKGNFPGRFSGRQFSNSRSEMNVSTLELGDSALYLCASSRGQNTEAFFGQGTRLTVV.

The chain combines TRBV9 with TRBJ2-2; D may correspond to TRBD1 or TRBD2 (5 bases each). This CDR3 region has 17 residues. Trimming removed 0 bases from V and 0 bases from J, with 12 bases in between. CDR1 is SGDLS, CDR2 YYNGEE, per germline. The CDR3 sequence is CASSVGGSMANTGELFF. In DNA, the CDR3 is TGTGCCAGCAGCGTAGGGGGGTCTATGGCGAACACCGGGGAGCTGTTTTTT. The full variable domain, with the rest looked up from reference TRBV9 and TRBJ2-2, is DSGVTQTPKHLITATGQRVTLRCSPRSGDLSVYWYQQSLDQGLQFLIQYYNGEERAKGNILERFSAQQFPDLHSELNLSSLELGDSALYFCASSVGGSMANTGELFFGEGSRLTVL.

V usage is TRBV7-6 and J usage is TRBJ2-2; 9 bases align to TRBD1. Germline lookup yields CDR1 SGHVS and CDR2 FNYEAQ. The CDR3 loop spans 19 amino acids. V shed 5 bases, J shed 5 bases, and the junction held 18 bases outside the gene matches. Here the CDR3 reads CASSRGQGMVPPPTGELFF. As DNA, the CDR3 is TGTGCCAGCAGCCGGGGACAGGGTATGGTTCCCCCCCCGACCGGGGAGCTGTTTTTT.

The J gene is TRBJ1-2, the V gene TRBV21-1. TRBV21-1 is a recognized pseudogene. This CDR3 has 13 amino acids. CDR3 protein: CASKAYDGSDYTF. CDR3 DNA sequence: TGTGCCAGCAAAGCCTACGACGGGAGTGACTACACCTTC.

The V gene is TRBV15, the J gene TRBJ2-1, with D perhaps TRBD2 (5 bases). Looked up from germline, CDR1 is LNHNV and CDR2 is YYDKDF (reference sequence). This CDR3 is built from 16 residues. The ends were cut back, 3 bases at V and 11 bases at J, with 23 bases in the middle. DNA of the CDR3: TGTGCCACCAGCAGGGCCTCCGTAGCCCTCAGAGGGCAGCAGTTCTTC. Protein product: CATSRASVALRGQQFF. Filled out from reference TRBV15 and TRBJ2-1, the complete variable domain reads DAMVIQNPRYQVTQFGKPVTLSCSQTLNHNVMYWYQQKSSQAPKLLFHYYDKDFNNEADTPDNFQSRRPNTSFCFLDIRSPGLGDTAMYLCATSRASVALRGQQFFGPGTRLTVL.

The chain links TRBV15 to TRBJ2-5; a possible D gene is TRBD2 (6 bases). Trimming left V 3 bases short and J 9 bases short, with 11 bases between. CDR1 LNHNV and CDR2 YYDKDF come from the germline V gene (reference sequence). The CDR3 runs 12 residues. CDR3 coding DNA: TGTGCCACCAGCAGTAGGGAGGCGGCCCAGTACTTC. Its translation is CATSSREAAQYF.